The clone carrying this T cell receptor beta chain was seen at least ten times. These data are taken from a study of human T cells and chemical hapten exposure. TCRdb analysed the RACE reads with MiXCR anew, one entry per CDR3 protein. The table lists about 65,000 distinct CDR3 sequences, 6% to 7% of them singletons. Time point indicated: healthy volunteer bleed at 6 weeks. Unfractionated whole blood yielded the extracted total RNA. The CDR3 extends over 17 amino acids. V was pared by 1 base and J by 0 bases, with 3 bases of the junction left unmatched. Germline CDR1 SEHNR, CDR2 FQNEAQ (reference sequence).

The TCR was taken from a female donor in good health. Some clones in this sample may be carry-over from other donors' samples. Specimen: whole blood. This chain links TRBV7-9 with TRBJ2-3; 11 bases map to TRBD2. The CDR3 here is CASSLGWTSGSTDTQYF. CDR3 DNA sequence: TGTGCCAGCAGCTTAGGATGGACTAGCGGGAGCACAGATACGCAGTATTTT.